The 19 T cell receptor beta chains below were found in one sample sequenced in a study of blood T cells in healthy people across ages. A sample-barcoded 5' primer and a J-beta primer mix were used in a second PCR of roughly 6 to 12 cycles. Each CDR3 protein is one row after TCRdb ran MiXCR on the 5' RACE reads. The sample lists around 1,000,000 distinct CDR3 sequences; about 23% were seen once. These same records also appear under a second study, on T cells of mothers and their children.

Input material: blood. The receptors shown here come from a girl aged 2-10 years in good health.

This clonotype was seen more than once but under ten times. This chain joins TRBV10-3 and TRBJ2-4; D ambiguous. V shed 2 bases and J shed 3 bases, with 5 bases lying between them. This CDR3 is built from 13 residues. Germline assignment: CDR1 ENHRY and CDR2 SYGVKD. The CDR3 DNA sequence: TGTGCCATCAGTGAGAGTCTCAAAAACATTCAGTACTTC. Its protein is CAISESLKNIQYF.

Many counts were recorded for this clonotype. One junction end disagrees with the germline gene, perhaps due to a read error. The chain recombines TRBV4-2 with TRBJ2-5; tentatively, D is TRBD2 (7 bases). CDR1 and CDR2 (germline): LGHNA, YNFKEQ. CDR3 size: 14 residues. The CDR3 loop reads CASSQEGGEETQYF. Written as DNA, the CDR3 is TGCGCCAGCAGCCAAGAGGGGGGGGAAGAGACCCAGTACTTC.

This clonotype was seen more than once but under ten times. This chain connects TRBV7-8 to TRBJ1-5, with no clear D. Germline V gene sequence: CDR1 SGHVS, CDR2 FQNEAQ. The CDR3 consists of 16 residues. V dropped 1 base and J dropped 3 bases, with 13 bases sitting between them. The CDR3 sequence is CASSLDVRVHNQPQHF. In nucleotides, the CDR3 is TGTGCCAGCAGCTTAGATGTGCGGGTTCACAATCAGCCCCAGCATTTT.

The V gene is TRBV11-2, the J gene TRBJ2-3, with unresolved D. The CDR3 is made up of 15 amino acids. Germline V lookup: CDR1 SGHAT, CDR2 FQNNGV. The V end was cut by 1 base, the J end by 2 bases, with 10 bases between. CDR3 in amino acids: CASSLGGLNTDTQYF. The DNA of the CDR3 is TGTGCCAGCAGCTTAGGAGGCTTAAACACAGATACGCAGTATTTT.

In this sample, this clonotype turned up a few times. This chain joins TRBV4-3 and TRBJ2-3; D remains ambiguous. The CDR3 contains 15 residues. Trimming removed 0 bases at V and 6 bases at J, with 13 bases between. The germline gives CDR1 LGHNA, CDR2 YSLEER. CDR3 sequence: CASSQEVAAGDTQYF. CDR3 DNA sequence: TGCGCCAGCAGCCAAGAGGTGGCTGCAGGTGATACGCAGTATTTT.

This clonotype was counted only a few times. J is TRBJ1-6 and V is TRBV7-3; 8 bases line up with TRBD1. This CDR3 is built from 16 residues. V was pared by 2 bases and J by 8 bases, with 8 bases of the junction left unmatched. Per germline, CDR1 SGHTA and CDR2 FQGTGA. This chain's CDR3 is CASSLDLTGVDSPLHF. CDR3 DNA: TGTGCCAGCAGCTTAGACTTGACAGGGGTAGATTCACCCCTCCACTTT.

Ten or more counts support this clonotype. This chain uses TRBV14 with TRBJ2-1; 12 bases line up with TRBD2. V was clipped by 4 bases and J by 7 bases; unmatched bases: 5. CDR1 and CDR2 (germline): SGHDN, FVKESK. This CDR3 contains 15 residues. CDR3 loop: CASSPLAGGPNEQFF. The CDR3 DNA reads TGTGCCAGCAGCCCGCTAGCGGGGGGGCCGAATGAGCAGTTCTTC.

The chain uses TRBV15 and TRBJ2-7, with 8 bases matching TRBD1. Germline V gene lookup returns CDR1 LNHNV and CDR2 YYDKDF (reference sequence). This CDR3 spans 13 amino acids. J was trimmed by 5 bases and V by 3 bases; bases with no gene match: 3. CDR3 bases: TGTGCCACCAGCAGGGACAGGGACCACGAGCAGTACTTC. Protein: CATSRDRDHEQYF.

The CDR3 DNA sequence: TGTGCCAGCAGCCAAGTGACAGGGGGCGACTATGGCTACACCTTC. It yields the protein CASSQVTGGDYGYTF. The chain recombines TRBV4-2 with TRBJ1-2, with 10 bases identical to TRBD1. V lost 1 base to trimming and J lost 3 bases; unmatched junction nucleotides: 2. The CDR3 has 15 amino acids. Germline lookup yields CDR1 LGHNA and CDR2 YNFKEQ.

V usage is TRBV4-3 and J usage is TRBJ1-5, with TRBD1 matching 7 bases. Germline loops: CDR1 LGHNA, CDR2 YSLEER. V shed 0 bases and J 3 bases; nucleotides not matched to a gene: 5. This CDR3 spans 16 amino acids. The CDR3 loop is CASSQDRDSNNQPQHF. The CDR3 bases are TGCGCCAGCAGCCAAGATAGGGACAGCAACAATCAGCCCCAGCATTTT.

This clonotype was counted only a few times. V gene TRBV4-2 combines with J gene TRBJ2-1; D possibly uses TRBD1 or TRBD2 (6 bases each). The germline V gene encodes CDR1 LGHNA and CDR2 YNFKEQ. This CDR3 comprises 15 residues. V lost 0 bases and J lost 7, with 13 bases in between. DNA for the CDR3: TGTGCCAGCAGCCAAGAATCGGGGGCAGGAAATGAGCAGTTCTTC. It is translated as CASSQESGAGNEQFF.

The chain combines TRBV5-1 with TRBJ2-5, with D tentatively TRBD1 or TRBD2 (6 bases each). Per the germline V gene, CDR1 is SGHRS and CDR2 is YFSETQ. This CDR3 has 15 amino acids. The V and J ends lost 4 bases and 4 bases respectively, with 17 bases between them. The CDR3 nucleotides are TGCGCCAGCAGCCCGAGCACTGGAGGGGGAGAGACCCAGTACTTC. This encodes CASSPSTGGGETQYF.

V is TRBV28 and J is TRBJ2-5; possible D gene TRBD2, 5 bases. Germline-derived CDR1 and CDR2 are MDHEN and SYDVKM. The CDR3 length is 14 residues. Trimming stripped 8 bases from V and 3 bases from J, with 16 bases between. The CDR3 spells CASAMTNWEETQYF. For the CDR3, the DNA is TGTGCCAGCGCGATGACTAATTGGGAAGAGACCCAGTACTTC.

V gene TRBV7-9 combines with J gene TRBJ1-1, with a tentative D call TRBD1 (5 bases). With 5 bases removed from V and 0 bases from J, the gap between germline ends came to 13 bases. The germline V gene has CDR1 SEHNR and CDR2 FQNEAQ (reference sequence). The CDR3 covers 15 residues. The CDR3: CASSIRQPMNTEAFF. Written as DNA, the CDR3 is TGTGCCAGCAGCATCCGACAGCCAATGAACACTGAAGCTTTCTTT.

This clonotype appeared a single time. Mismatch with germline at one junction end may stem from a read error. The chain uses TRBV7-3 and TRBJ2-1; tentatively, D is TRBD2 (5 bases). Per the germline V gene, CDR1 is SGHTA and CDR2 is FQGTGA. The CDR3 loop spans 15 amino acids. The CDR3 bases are TGTGCCAGCAGCTTAAATGACCAAGCGGAAGAGACCCGGTACTTC. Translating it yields CASSLNDQAEETRYF.

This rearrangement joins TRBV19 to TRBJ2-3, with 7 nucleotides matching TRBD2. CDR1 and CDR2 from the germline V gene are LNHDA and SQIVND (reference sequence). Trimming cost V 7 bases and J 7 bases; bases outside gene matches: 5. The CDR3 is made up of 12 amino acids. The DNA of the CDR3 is TGTGCCAGTACCGGGGAGGGATATACGCAGTATTTT. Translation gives CASTGEGYTQYF.

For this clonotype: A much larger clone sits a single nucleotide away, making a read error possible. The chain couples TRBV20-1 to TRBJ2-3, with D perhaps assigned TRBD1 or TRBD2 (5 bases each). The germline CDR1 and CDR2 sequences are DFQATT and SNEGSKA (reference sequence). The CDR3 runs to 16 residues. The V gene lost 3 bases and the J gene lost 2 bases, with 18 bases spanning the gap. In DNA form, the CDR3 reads TGCAGTGCTAGGCCTCGAGGGGCCTCTATCACAGATACGCAGTATTTT. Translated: CSARPRGASITDTQYF.

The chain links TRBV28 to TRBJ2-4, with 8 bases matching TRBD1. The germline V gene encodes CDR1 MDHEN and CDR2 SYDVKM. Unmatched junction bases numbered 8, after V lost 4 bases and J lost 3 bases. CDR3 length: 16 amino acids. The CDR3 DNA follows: TGTGCCAGCAGTTCTACAGGGGGTTATGACAAAAACATTCAGTACTTC. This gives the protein CASSSTGGYDKNIQYF.

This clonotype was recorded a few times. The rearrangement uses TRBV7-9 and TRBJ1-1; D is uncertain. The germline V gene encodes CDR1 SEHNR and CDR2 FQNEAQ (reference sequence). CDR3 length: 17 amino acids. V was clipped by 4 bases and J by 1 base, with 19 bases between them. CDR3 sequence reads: CASSSTTTPTENTEAFF. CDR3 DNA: TGTGCCAGCAGCTCTACTACAACACCCACAGAGAACACTGAAGCTTTCTTT.